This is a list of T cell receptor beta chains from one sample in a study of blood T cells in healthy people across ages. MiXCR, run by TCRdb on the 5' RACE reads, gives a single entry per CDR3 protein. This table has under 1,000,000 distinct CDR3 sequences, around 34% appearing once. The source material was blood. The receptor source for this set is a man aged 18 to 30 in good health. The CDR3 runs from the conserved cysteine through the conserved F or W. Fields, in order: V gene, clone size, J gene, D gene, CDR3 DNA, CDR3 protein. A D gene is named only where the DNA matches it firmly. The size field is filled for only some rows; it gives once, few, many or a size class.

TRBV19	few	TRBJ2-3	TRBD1	TGTGCCAGTAGTATGGACAGGTGGGATGCGCAGTATTTT	CASSMDRWDAQYF
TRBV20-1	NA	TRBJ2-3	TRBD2	TGCAGTGCTACGTCTCTAGCGGGGGGTAGCACAGATACGCAGTATTTT	CSATSLAGGSTDTQYF
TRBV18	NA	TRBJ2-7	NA	TGTGCCAGCTCCCCCGGACACCTCTCCTACGAGCAGTACTTC	CASSPGHLSYEQYF
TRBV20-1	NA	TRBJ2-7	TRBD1	TGCAGTGCTACCGTAGGACAGGGGGAGCAGTACTTC	CSATVGQGEQYF
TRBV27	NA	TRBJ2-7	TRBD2	TGTGCCAGCAGCCCCAATCAAAGGGAGGGTTACGAGCAGTACTTC	CASSPNQREGYEQYF
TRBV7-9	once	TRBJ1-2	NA	TGTGCCAGCAGCCCGAAGGTCCTGATTAACTATGGCTACACCTTC	CASSPKVLINYGYTF
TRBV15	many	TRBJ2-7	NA	TGTGCCACCAGCAGTGAGGTCTCCACCTACGAGCAGTACTTC	CATSSEVSTYEQYF
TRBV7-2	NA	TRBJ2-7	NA	TGTGCCAGCAGGATAGCGTATAGCTCCTACGAGCAGTACTTC	CASRIAYSSYEQYF
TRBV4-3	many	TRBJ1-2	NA	TGCGCCAGCAGCCAAGATTCGGCAGGCGGGGGCTACACCTTC	CASSQDSAGGGYTF
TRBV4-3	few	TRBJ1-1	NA	TGCGCCAGCAGCCACTATACAGGGAACACTGAAGCTTTCTTT	CASSHYTGNTEAFF
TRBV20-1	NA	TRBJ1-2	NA	TGCAGTGCAGGGGAGTATGGCTACACCTTC	CSAGEYGYTF
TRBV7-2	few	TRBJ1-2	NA	TGTGCCAGCAGCCCGAGACAGGAACGAGGCTATGGCTACACCTTC	CASSPRQERGYGYTF
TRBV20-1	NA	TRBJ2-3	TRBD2	TGCAGTGCTAGAGAGGGACTAGCGGGGGTGTCAGATACGCAGTATTTT	CSAREGLAGVSDTQYF
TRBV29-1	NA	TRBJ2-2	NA	TGCAGCGCCAACGCTGGGACGGACACCGGGGAGCTGTTTTTT	CSANAGTDTGELFF
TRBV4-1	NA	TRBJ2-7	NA	TGCGCCAGCAGCCAAGACAGGGGGACTTATTACGAGCAGTACTTC	CASSQDRGTYYEQYF
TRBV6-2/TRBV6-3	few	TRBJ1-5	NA	TGTGCCAGCAGTTACGATTGGACACCGCCCCAGCCCCAGCATTTT	CASSYDWTPPQPQHF
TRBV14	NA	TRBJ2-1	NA	TGTGCCAGCAGCCAAGGGTCAGGGAAGGAGAATGAGCAGTTCTTC	CASSQGSGKENEQFF
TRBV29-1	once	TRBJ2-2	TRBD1	TGCAGCGTTGGGACACAGGGGGCGACCGGGGAGCTGTTTTTT	CSVGTQGATGELFF
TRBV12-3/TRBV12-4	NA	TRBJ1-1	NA	TGTGCCAGCAGTTTAGACCCTCAGGGAGGGACTAACACTGAAGCTTTCTTT	CASSLDPQGGTNTEAFF
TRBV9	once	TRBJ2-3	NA	TGTGCCAGCAGCGCGGCGGGGGCAGGAGATACGCAGTATTTT	CASSAAGAGDTQYF